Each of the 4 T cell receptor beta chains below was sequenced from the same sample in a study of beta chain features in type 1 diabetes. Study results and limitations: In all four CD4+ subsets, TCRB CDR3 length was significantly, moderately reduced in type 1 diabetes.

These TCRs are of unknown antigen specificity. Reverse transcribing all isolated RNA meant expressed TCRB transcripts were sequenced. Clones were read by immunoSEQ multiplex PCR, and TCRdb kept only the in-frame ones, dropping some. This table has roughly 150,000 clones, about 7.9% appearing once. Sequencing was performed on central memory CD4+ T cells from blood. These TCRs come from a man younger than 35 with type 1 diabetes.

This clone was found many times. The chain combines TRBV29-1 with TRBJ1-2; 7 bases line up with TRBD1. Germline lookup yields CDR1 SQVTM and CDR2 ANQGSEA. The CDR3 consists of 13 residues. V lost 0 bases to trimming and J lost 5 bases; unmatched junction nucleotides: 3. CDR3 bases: TGCAGCGTTGAAGACCGACAGGGTTATGGCTACACCTTC. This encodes CSVEDRQGYGYTF. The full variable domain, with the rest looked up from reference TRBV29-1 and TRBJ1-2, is SAVISQKPSRDICQRGTSLTIQCQVDSQVTMMFWYRQQPGQSLTLIATANQGSEATYESGFVIDKFPISRPNLTFSTLTVSNMSPEDSSIYLCSVEDRQGYGYTFGSGTRLTVV.

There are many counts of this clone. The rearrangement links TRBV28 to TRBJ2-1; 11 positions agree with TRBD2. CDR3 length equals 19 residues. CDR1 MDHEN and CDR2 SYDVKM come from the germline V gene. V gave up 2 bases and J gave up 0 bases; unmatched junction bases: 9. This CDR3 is CASSLGLAGPRSSYNEQFF. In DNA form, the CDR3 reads TGTGCCAGCAGTTTAGGACTAGCGGGCCCTAGGAGCTCCTACAATGAGCAGTTCTTC.

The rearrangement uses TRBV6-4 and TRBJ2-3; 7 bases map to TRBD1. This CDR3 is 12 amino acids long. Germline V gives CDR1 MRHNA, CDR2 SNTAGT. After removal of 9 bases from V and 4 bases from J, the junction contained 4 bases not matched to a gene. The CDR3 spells CASKTGPDTQYF. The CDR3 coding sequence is TGTGCCAGTAAGACAGGGCCAGATACGCAGTATTTT.

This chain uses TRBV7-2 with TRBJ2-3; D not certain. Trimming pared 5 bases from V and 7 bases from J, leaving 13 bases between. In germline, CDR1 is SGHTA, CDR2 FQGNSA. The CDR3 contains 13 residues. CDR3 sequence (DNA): TGTGCCAGCAGCCCGCACAGCACGAATACGCAGTATTTT. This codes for CASSPHSTNTQYF.